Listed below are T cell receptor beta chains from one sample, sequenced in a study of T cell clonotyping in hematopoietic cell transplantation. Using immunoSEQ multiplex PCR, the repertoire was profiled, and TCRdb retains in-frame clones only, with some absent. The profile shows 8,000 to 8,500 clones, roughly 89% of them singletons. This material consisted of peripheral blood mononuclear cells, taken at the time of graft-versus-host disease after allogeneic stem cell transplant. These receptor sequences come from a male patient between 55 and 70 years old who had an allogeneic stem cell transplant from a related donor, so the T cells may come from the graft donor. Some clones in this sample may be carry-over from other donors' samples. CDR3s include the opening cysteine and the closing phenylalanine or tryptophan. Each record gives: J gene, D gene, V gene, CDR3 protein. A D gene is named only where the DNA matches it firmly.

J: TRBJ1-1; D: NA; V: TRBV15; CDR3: CATSRDARGNTEAFF
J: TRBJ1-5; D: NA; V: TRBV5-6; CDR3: CASSSTGMEQPQHF
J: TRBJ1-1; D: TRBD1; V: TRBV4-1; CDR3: CASSQTGVTEAFF
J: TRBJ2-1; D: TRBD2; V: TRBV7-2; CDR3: CASSLMIYGGGPDEQFF
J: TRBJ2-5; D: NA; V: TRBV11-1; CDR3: CASSLIGGGETQYF
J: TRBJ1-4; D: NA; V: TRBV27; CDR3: CASSSPPGELFF
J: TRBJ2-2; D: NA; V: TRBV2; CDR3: CASSGESTGELFF
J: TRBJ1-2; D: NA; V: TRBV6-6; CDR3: CASSYGLSEANYGYTF
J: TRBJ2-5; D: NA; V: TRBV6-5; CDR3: CASSYSGDQETQYF
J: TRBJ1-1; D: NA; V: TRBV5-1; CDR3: CASSTQVSGEAFF
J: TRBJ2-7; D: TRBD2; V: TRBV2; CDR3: CASGLRASGGVEQYF